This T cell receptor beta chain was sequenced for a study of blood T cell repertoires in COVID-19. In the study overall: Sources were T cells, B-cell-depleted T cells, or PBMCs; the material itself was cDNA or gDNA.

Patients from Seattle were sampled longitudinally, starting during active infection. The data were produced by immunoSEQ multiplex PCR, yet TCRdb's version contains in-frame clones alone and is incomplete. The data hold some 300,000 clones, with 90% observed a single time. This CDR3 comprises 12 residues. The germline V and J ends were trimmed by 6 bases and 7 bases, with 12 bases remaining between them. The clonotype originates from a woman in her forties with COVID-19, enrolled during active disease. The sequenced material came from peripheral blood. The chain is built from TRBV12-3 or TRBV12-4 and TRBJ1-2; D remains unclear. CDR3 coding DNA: TGTGCCAGCAGCCTAGGACTGGTTGGCTACACCTTC. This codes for CASSLGLVGYTF.